One sample yielded the 17 T cell receptor beta chains listed below, sequenced in a study of early T cells in non-severe SARS-CoV-2 infection. Each CDR3 protein is one row after TCRdb ran MiXCR on the 5' RACE reads. The repertoire holds around 59,000 distinct CDR3 sequences, with over 10% as singletons. The sample consisted of whole blood. These receptors were taken from an adult who was a healthcare worker with PCR-confirmed SARS-CoV-2 infection or an uninfected control (not recorded which).

Many counts were recorded for this clonotype. The chain carries TRBV7-6 and TRBJ2-7; 9 bases are a match to TRBD1. Germline trimming cut 4 bases from V and 6 bases from J; bases unmatched to any gene: 7. This CDR3 is built from 14 residues. Germline V CDR1 and CDR2: SGHVS, FNYEAQ. In DNA, the CDR3 is TGTGCCAGCAGCTCCTTGGGACAGGGAGGCGAGCAGTACTTC. This gives the protein CASSSLGQGGEQYF.

This clonotype was observed at least ten times. The V and J genes are TRBV19 and TRBJ1-5, with D possibly matching TRBD1 (6 bases). Germline CDR1 LNHDA, CDR2 SQIVND (reference sequence). V lost 10 bases and J lost 2, with 21 bases in between. CDR3 size: 16 residues. The CDR3 is CAIGGRGLSGNQPQHF. The CDR3 DNA reads as TGTGCCATCGGAGGGCGGGGGCTGAGTGGCAATCAGCCCCAGCATTTT.

The J gene is TRBJ1-6, the V gene TRBV18, with D possibly TRBD1 on 5 matching bases. The length of the CDR3 is 13 residues. Germline V gene lookup returns CDR1 KGHSH and CDR2 LQKENI. V was trimmed by 4 bases and J by 15 bases, leaving 16 bases between them. CDR3 sequence reads: CASSRGSPKDLHF. In DNA form, the CDR3 reads TGTGCCAGCTCACGGGGGAGTCCGAAGGACCTCCACTTT.

This chain connects TRBV4-2 to TRBJ2-7, with TRBD2 identical over 12 bases. The CDR3 runs to 15 residues. V shed 3 bases and J 7 bases; nucleotides not matched to a gene: 7. From germline, CDR1 is LGHNA and CDR2 YNFKEQ. Here the CDR3 reads CASSQASGRAREQYF. CDR3 nucleotides: TGTGCCAGCAGCCAGGCTAGCGGGAGGGCCCGAGAGCAGTACTTC.

In this sample, this clonotype turned up a few times. The rearrangement joins TRBV5-1 to TRBJ2-1, with 16 bases fitting TRBD2. With V trimmed by 3 bases and J by 3 bases, 6 bases remained unmatched. The CDR3 covers 18 residues. Germline V gene data show CDR1 as SGHRS and CDR2 as YFSETQ. CDR3 region: CASSSGTSGRVGYNEQFF. CDR3 sequence (DNA): TGCGCCAGCAGCTCCGGGACTAGCGGGAGGGTTGGCTACAATGAGCAGTTCTTC.

This clonotype was seen repeatedly, ten times or more. The chain combines TRBV2 with TRBJ2-3; 7 bases match TRBD2. The CDR3 contains 12 residues. Trimming at V came to 4 bases and at J to 11 bases, leaving 6 bases not matched to a gene. Germline V gene data show CDR1 as SNHLY and CDR2 as FYNNEI. The CDR3 region is CASSAWGGRQYF. DNA of the CDR3: TGTGCCAGCAGTGCATGGGGGGGAAGGCAGTATTTT.

This clonotype was found many times. This chain connects TRBV11-2 to TRBJ2-1; D is unclear. Trimming removed 5 bases at V and 10 bases at J, with 9 bases between. The CDR3 extends over 11 amino acids. The germline gives CDR1 SGHAT, CDR2 FQNNGV. The CDR3 spells CASSPTLEQFF. As DNA, the CDR3 is TGTGCCAGCAGCCCAACCCTAGAGCAGTTCTTC.

This clonotype was detected only a few times. The chain couples TRBV7-6 to TRBJ1-1; D may be TRBD1 (5 bases). The CDR3 runs to 14 residues. Germline CDR1 SGHVS, CDR2 FNYEAQ. The V end lost 1 base, the J end lost 1 base, and 7 bases lay between the germline ends. The chain's CDR3 is CASSLVGTNTEAFF. The CDR3 coding sequence is TGTGCCAGCAGCTTAGTAGGGACGAACACTGAAGCTTTCTTT.

This chain connects TRBV20-1 to TRBJ1-1; weak D call: TRBD1 (5 bases). The CDR3 has 12 amino acids. Germline values: CDR1 DFQATT, CDR2 SNEGSKA (reference sequence). Trimming left V 2 bases short and J 2 bases short, with 6 bases between. CDR3 in DNA: TGCAGTGCTAGACAGGGTAACACTGAAGCTTTCTTT. Protein product: CSARQGNTEAFF.

The V call is TRBV12-3 or TRBV12-4, the J call TRBJ2-7; 13 bases agree with TRBD2. This CDR3 comprises 15 residues. J gave up 4 bases and V 7 bases, and 7 bases lay outside the gene matches. This CDR3 reads CASNFGTSGTYEQYF. In DNA, the CDR3 is TGTGCCAGCAACTTTGGGACTAGCGGGACATACGAGCAGTACTTC.

The chain recombines TRBV4-2 with TRBJ2-3; TRBD2 is a possible D gene (5 bases). V lost 1 base to trimming and J lost 0 bases, with 11 bases between them. The length of the CDR3 is 16 residues. CDR1 LGHNA and CDR2 YNFKEQ come from the germline V gene. This CDR3 is CASSQGGSLSTDTQYF. The CDR3 nucleotides are TGTGCCAGCAGCCAAGGAGGGTCTCTAAGCACAGATACGCAGTATTTT.

This clonotype was observed at least ten times. The genes are TRBV6-2 or TRBV6-3 and TRBJ1-1; 9 nucleotides agree with TRBD1. Trimming took 4 bases from V and 8 from J; bases not matched to a gene: 8. This CDR3 spans 14 amino acids. Germline V gene data show CDR1 as MNHEY and CDR2 as SVGEGT. CDR3 DNA sequence: TGTGCCAGCAGTTTTCGACAGGGGGAAAGAGAAGCTTTCTTT. It encodes CASSFRQGEREAFF.

This clonotype was seen only a few times. This chain uses TRBV29-1 with TRBJ2-3, with D perhaps matching TRBD2 (5 bases). Looked up from germline, CDR1 is SQVTM and CDR2 is ANQGSEA. The V gene lost 6 bases and the J gene lost 0 bases, with 10 bases spanning the gap. There are 13 residues in the CDR3. CDR3 DNA sequence: TGCAGCGTGAGGGTCTCTAGCACAGATACGCAGTATTTT. It translates to CSVRVSSTDTQYF.

This chain connects TRBV29-1 to TRBJ2-3; D might be TRBD2 (5 bases). Trimming stripped 0 bases from V and 5 bases from J, with 12 bases between. Germline V CDR1 and CDR2: SQVTM, ANQGSEA. CDR3 length equals 14 residues. The CDR3 reads CSVEEGAQRDTQYF. The CDR3 DNA sequence: TGCAGCGTTGAAGAGGGAGCTCAGAGAGATACGCAGTATTTT.

This clonotype has a count of ten or more. The chain joins TRBV12-3 or TRBV12-4 to TRBJ1-5; 10 bases are shared with TRBD1. The CDR3 totals 16 residues. V lost 1 base and J lost 7; bases outside the gene matches: 7. The CDR3 sequence: CASSLGTGGNSQPQHF. The CDR3 nucleotides are TGTGCCAGCAGTTTAGGGACAGGGGGGAATTCGCAGCCCCAGCATTTT.

In its sample, this clonotype was seen a few times. The junction departs from germline at one end; a sequencing error may be responsible. The gene calls are TRBV28 and TRBJ1-2; 8 nucleotides agree with TRBD1. The CDR3 extends over 14 amino acids. Germline assignment: CDR1 MDHEN and CDR2 SYDVKM. DNA for the CDR3: TGTGCCAGCAGTCCCCCTGAGACAGGGGTGTTATTCGCCTTC. This sequence encodes CASSPPETGVLFAF.

The table lists this clonotype with a few counts. The CDR3 DNA is TGCAGTGCTAGAGGCAGGGGAAGAGGCGAGCAGTACTTC. This translates into CSARGRGRGEQYF. The V gene is TRBV20-1, the J gene TRBJ2-7; maybe TRBD1 (6 bases). This CDR3 is built from 13 residues. V was clipped by 1 base and J by 6 bases, with 13 bases between them. In germline, CDR1 is DFQATT, CDR2 SNEGSKA (reference sequence).